What follows is one TCR beta chain and its context. Its specificity is unknown. As defined, naive CD8 cells were CD45RO-negative and positively selected for CCR7, with terminally differentiated effector memory CD45RA+ cells excluded. None of the donors, who were healthy HIV-negative adults, had recently had acute infections or vaccinations. The data were taken from a study of shared clonotypes between healthy human individuals. The trim removed 0 bases at V and 4 bases at J, leaving 3 bases unmatched. The CDR3 is 15 residues long. The germline V gene has CDR1 MGHRA and CDR2 YSYEKL. Sequenced by immunoSEQ multiplex PCR; TCRdb stores in-frame clones only, minus some. The sample yields roughly 590,000 clones, 95% to 96% seen once. Broader study findings: Enrolling few donors narrowed the genetic and exposure-history diversity that was represented.

The clonotype was recovered from a woman aged 25-40 years in good health. The chain is built from TRBV4-1 and TRBJ1-2; 9 bases align to TRBD1. Sequencing input: naive CD8+ T cells sorted from blood. CDR3 loop: CASSQETGGFYGYTF. CDR3 nucleotide sequence: TGCGCCAGCAGCCAAGAGACAGGGGGGTTCTATGGCTACACCTTC.